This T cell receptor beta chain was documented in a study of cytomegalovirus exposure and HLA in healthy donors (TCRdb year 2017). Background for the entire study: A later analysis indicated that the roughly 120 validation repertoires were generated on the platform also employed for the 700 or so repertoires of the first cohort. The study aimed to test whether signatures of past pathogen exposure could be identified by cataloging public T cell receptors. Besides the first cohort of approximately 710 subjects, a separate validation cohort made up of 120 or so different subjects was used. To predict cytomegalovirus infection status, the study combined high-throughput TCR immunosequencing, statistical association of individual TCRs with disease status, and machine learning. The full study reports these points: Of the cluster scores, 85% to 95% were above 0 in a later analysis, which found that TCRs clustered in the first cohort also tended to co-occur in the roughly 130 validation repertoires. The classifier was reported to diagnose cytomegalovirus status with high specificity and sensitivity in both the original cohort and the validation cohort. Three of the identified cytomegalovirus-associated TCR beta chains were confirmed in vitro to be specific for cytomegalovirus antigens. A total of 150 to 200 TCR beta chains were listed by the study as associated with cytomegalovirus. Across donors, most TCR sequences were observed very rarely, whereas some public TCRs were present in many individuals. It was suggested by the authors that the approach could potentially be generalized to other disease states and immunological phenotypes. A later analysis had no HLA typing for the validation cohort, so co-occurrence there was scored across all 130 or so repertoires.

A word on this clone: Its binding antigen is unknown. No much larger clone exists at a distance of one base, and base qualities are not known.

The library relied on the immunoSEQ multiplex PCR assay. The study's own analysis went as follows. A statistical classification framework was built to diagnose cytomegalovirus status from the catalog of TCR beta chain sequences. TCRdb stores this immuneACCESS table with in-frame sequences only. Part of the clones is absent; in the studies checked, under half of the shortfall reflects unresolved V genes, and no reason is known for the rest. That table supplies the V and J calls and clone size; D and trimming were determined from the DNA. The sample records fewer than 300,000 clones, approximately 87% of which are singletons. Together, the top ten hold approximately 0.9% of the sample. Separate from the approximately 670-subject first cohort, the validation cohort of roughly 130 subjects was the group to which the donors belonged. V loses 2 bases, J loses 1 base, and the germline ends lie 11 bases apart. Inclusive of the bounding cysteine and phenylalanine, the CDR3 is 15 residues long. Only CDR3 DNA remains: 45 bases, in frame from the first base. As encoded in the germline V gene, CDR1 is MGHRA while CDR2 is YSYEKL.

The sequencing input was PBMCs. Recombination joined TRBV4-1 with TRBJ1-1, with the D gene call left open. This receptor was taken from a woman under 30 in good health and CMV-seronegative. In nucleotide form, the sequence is TGCGCCAGCAGCCAACCGATGGGCCAGAACACTGAAGCTTTCTTT. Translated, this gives CASSQPMGQNTEAFF.